The T cell receptor (beta chain) under discussion was sequenced for a study of blood T cell repertoires in COVID-19. Germline CDR1 reads SGHTA; CDR2 reads FQGNSA. Trimming removed 0 bases from V and 4 bases from J, with 12 bases in between. The CDR3 contains 15 residues. This clone was recorded once. Data came from immunoSEQ multiplex PCR; TCRdb stores just in-frame clones and leaves some out. Of roughly 140,000 clones in the sample, around 82% were seen once. The chain is built from TRBV7-2 and TRBJ2-5, with D tentatively TRBD2 (5 bases). The receptor was isolated from a man aged 55 to 69 with active or convalescent COVID-19. Material: peripheral blood. DNA of the CDR3: TGTGCCAGCAGCTTAGCGTCGGGGTCCGTAGAGACCCAGTACTTC. Translated: CASSLASGSVETQYF.